The 26 T cell receptor beta chains given below trace back to one sample, sequenced in a study of blood T cell repertoires in COVID-19. Using immunoSEQ multiplex PCR, the repertoire was profiled, and TCRdb retains in-frame clones only, with some absent. Of 100,000 to 110,000 clones in the sample, roughly 88% are singletons; the top ten hold under 5.5%. Sequenced input: peripheral blood. Receptors were obtained from a human donor in a cohort sampled during active COVID-19.

The sample holds a few counts of this clone. This chain uses TRBV6-6 with TRBJ2-7; 8 nucleotides match TRBD1. Losses at the gene ends were 5 bases for V and 0 bases for J; bases not matched to a gene: 6. The CDR3 extends over 15 amino acids. CDR1 and CDR2 (germline): MNHNY, SVGAGI (reference sequence). The CDR3, as DNA: TGTGCCAGCAGTGTCGAGGGGACAGGCTCCTACGAGCAGTACTTC. It encodes CASSVEGTGSYEQYF.

There are a few counts of this clone. V usage is TRBV6-5 and J usage is TRBJ2-1; 13 bases line up with TRBD2. With 2 bases clipped from V and 8 bases from J, the junction kept 6 bases outside the gene matches. CDR1 and CDR2 (germline): MNHEY, SVGAGI. The CDR3 runs 16 residues. CDR3 loop: CASSYRTSGRPYEQFF. The CDR3 region has the DNA TGTGCCAGCAGTTACCGGACTAGCGGGAGACCCTATGAGCAGTTCTTC.

The V and J genes are TRBV6-5 and TRBJ1-6; TRBD1 aligns across 8 bases. Germline trimming cut 2 bases from V and 10 bases from J; bases unmatched to any gene: 7. This CDR3 contains 15 residues. Germline V gene sequence: CDR1 MNHEY, CDR2 SVGAGI. This CDR3 is CASSYKQGVGSPLHF. The CDR3 coding sequence is TGTGCCAGCAGTTACAAACAGGGGGTAGGATCACCCCTCCACTTT.

The V and J genes are TRBV5-1 and TRBJ2-5, with D maybe TRBD2 (6 bases). The V gene's germline CDR1 is SGHRS and CDR2 YFSETQ. V shed 9 bases and J shed 7 bases, with 22 bases lying between them. This CDR3 has 14 amino acids. The CDR3 nucleotides are TGCGCCACCAGGGAGGAAGAACTACTCGGGACCCAGTACTTC. Residues: CATREEELLGTQYF.

A few counts support this clone. The gene calls are TRBV5-4 and TRBJ2-2, with 10 nucleotides matching TRBD1. The V and J ends lost 4 bases and 3 bases, in that order; junction bases with no gene match: 3. CDR3 length: 15 residues. Germline V gene data show CDR1 as SGHNT and CDR2 as YYREEE (reference sequence). CDR3 region: CASSRGQGYTGELFF. The CDR3 bases are TGTGCCAGCAGCAGGGGACAGGGGTACACCGGGGAGCTGTTTTTT.

This sequence joins TRBV3-1 (or the pseudogene TRBV3-2) and TRBJ2-7; D is undetermined. The CDR3 totals 15 residues. CDR1 is LGHDT and CDR2 is YNNKEL in the germline V gene (reference sequence). V lost 1 base to trimming and J lost 3 bases, with 13 bases between them. The CDR3 protein is CASSQVVGRNYEQYF. As DNA, the CDR3 is TGTGCCAGCAGCCAAGTGGTTGGCAGGAACTACGAGCAGTACTTC.

This clone was observed a single time. The chain combines TRBV7-8 with TRBJ1-2; perhaps TRBD1 as D (5 bases). CDR1 and CDR2 from the germline V gene are SGHVS and FQNEAQ. The CDR3 is made up of 16 amino acids. V lost 1 base and J lost 6, with 18 bases in between. CDR3 amino acids: CASSLESGRVNHGYTF. CDR3 nucleotides: TGTGCCAGCAGCTTAGAATCCGGCAGGGTAAACCATGGCTACACCTTC.

Only a few counts were recorded for this clone. The DNA of the CDR3 is TGCGCCAGCAGCTTTCGGACAGGGGACACCGGGGAGCTGTTTTTT. It is translated as CASSFRTGDTGELFF. This chain connects TRBV5-1 to TRBJ2-2; 9 bases fit TRBD1. Germline V CDR1 and CDR2: SGHRS, YFSETQ. The CDR3 has 15 residues. Trimming cost V 2 bases and J 3 bases; bases outside gene matches: 2. Complete variable domain (other parts from reference TRBV5-1 and TRBJ2-2): KAGVTQTPRYLIKTRGQQVTLSCSPISGHRSVSWYQQTPGQGLQFLFEYFSETQRNKGNFPGRFSGRQFSNSRSEMNVSTLELGDSALYLCASSFRTGDTGELFFGEGSRLTVL.

V is TRBV29-1 and J is TRBJ2-2; 7 bases match TRBD1. V lost 7 bases and J lost 6; bases outside the gene matches: 5. Germline CDR1 reads SQVTM; CDR2 reads ANQGSEA. CDR3 length: 12 amino acids. DNA of the CDR3: TGCAGCGCTCGACAGGGACCCGGGGAGCTGTTTTTT. Encoded protein: CSARQGPGELFF.

This rearrangement joins TRBV11-1 to TRBJ2-5; no reliable D call. Trimming took off 4 bases at V and 2 bases at J, with 8 bases between the two ends. Germline CDR1 is SGHAT and CDR2 is FQDESV (reference sequence). The CDR3 sequence is 13 residues long. As DNA, the CDR3 is TGTGCCAGCAGCTCACAGTTACAAGAGACCCAGTACTTC. This gives the protein CASSSQLQETQYF.

The chain is built from TRBV3-1 (or the pseudogene TRBV3-2) and TRBJ1-5, with D perhaps TRBD1 (6 bases). This CDR3 region has 17 residues. CDR1 is LGHDT and CDR2 is YNNKEL in the germline V gene (reference sequence). V was clipped by 0 bases and J by 4 bases, with 16 bases between them. CDR3 residues: CASSQDRGGPRNQPQHF. The CDR3 region has the DNA TGTGCCAGCAGCCAAGATAGGGGGGGCCCGAGGAATCAGCCCCAGCATTTT.

This clone has more than one count but fewer than ten. Here the CDR3 reads CASSNYNQPQHF. The CDR3 bases are TGCGCCAGCAGTAACTACAATCAGCCCCAGCATTTT. The chain couples TRBV10-1 to TRBJ1-5; D is unclear. Germline V CDR1 and CDR2: WNHNN, SYGVQD (reference sequence). V dropped 5 bases and J dropped 3 bases, with 5 bases sitting between them. CDR3 length equals 12 residues.

The chain links TRBV9 to TRBJ2-5, with a weak D call TRBD2 (7 bases). The CDR3 length is 16 residues. Trimming took 3 bases from V and 4 from J, leaving 19 bases between them. Germline CDR1 SGDLS, CDR2 YYNGEE. The DNA for the CDR3 is TGTGCCAGCAGCGGAAGTACAGGGTCGGGGGGAGAGACCCAGTACTTC. Translated, it gives CASSGSTGSGGETQYF.

This CDR3 is CASSYRTALQPQHF. The CDR3 nucleotides read TGTGCCAGCAGCTACCGGACAGCGCTTCAGCCCCAGCATTTT. The rearrangement uses TRBV7-8 and TRBJ1-5, with D perhaps TRBD1 (6 bases). The CDR3 runs to 14 residues. Trimming removed 4 bases at V and 6 bases at J, with 13 bases between. Germline V lookup: CDR1 SGHVS, CDR2 FQNEAQ.

The rearrangement uses TRBV19 and TRBJ1-3, with no clear D. V lost 5 bases and J 3 bases, leaving 5 bases between the germline ends. The germline gives CDR1 LNHDA, CDR2 SQIVND (reference sequence). The CDR3 is 12 residues long. DNA for the CDR3: TGTGCCAGTAGTTATAATGGAAACACCATATATTTT. It yields the protein CASSYNGNTIYF.

This clone was detected only once. V usage is TRBV7-9 and J usage is TRBJ1-2; D perhaps matches TRBD1 (6 bases). Trimming pared 1 base from V and 4 bases from J, leaving 25 bases between. This CDR3 is built from 19 residues. Germline CDR1 is SEHNR and CDR2 is FQNEAQ (reference sequence). This CDR3 is CASSLVNGKGGREGYGYTF. The DNA of the CDR3 is TGTGCCAGCAGCTTAGTTAATGGTAAAGGGGGGAGGGAGGGCTATGGCTACACCTTC.

The gene calls are TRBV5-6 and TRBJ1-1, with D unclear. V was shortened by 0 bases and J by 9 bases, with 9 bases between the two germline ends. The CDR3 covers 12 residues. Germline V gene lookup returns CDR1 SGHDT and CDR2 YYEEEE. The CDR3 DNA reads TGTGCCAGCAGCTTGGGGGGAGAAAAAGCTTTCTTT. Protein product: CASSLGGEKAFF. The complete variable domain, with remaining parts taken from reference TRBV5-6 and TRBJ1-1, reads DAGVTQSPTHLIKTRGQQVTLRCSPKSGHDTVSWYQQALGQGPQFIFQYYEEEERQRGNFPDRFSGHQFPNYSSELNVNALLLGDSALYLCASSLGGEKAFFGQGTRLTVV.

The chain has TRBV29-1 and TRBJ2-5; no clear D. In germline, CDR1 is SQVTM, CDR2 ANQGSEA. The germline V and J ends were trimmed by 4 bases and 3 bases, with 3 bases remaining between them. The CDR3 runs to 10 residues. The CDR3: CSVGEETQYF. The CDR3 coding sequence is TGCAGCGTTGGCGAAGAGACCCAGTACTTC.

CDR3 coding DNA: TGTGCCAGCTCACAGAGACAGGGAGGAACCGGGGAGCTGTTTTTT. It translates to CASSQRQGGTGELFF. This rearrangement joins TRBV18 to TRBJ2-2; a possible D gene is TRBD1 (7 bases). CDR1 and CDR2 (germline): KGHSH, LQKENI. Deletions cut 4 bases from V and 5 bases from J, with 14 bases between. The length of the CDR3 is 15 residues.

Only a few counts were recorded for this clone. V gene TRBV6-1 combines with J gene TRBJ1-6; 11 nucleotides agree with TRBD1. CDR1 is MNHNS, CDR2 SASEGT, per germline. The CDR3 sequence is 19 residues long. V dropped 3 bases and J dropped 2; count of bases not matched to a gene: 9. The CDR3 bases are TGTGCCAGCAGTGACAGACCGGGACAGGGGGGACCCTATAATTCACCCCTCCACTTT. Amino acid sequence: CASSDRPGQGGPYNSPLHF.

The chain is built from TRBV19 and TRBJ1-5; 12 nucleotides agree with TRBD1. Per germline, CDR1 LNHDA and CDR2 SQIVND (reference sequence). This CDR3 is 18 amino acids long. V lost 5 bases and J lost 0; bases outside the gene matches: 8. The CDR3 DNA reads TGTGCCAGTAGTCGCCAGGGACAGGGGGCCCATAGCAATCAGCCCCAGCATTTT. Encoded protein: CASSRQGQGAHSNQPQHF.

This clone was observed a single time. V is TRBV7-2 and J is TRBJ2-3; 9 bases are a match to TRBD1. V shed 5 bases, J shed 11 bases, and the junction held 8 bases outside the gene matches. This CDR3 is built from 13 residues. In germline, CDR1 is SGHTA, CDR2 FQGNSA. CDR3 sequence (DNA): TGTGCCAGCAGCCCCGATCGGGGACAGGGGCAGTATTTT. Translated: CASSPDRGQGQYF.

CDR3: CASSRNRDTQYF. The CDR3 nucleotides read TGTGCCAGCAGCCGAAACCGGGATACGCAGTATTTT. The chain joins TRBV7-2 to TRBJ2-3; no reliable D call. Trimming stripped 5 bases from V and 6 bases from J, with 9 bases between. The length of the CDR3 is 12 residues. Germline lookup yields CDR1 SGHTA and CDR2 FQGNSA.

This chain's CDR3 is CASKRRENTEAFF. The CDR3 DNA is TGTGCCAGCAAGCGGAGGGAGAACACTGAAGCTTTCTTT. The V gene is TRBV21-1, the J gene TRBJ1-1. TRBV21-1 is classified as a pseudogene. The CDR3 has 13 amino acids.

The chain joins TRBV28 to TRBJ2-6; perhaps TRBD1 as D (5 bases). The CDR3 is 15 amino acids. With 5 bases removed from V and 0 bases from J, the gap between germline ends came to 8 bases. Germline CDR1 and CDR2: MDHEN and SYDVKM. The CDR3 loop reads CASSLTGSGANVLTF. The CDR3 DNA reads as TGTGCCAGCAGTCTTACAGGCTCTGGGGCCAACGTCCTGACTTTC. Together with reference TRBV28 and TRBJ2-6, the CDR3 gives the full variable domain: DVKVTQSSRYLVKRTGEKVFLECVQDMDHENMFWYRQDPGLGLRLIYFSYDVKMKEKGDIPEGYSVSREKKERFSLILESASTNQTSMYLCASSLTGSGANVLTFGAGSRLTVL.

The V and J genes are TRBV20-1 and TRBJ2-5, with D possibly TRBD2 on 6 matching bases. The CDR3 length is 11 residues. V lost 7 bases and J lost 1, with 7 bases in between. Germline CDR1 DFQATT, CDR2 SNEGSKA (reference sequence). The CDR3 loop is CSGTTQETQYF. CDR3 nucleotide sequence: TGCAGTGGGACTACCCAAGAGACCCAGTACTTC.